This TCR beta chain came from a study of T cells in Graves' hyperthyroidism and ophthalmopathy (dated by TCRdb to the late 2010s). A note on the overall study: Peripheral blood was sampled at the time of initial diagnosis, prior to any treatment. According to the paper, TCR Vbeta CDR3 sequencing was carried out on 135 peripheral blood samples, which came from more than 40 ophthalmopathy, 75 to 80 hyperthyroidism and roughly 17 progressor patients. To identify distinguishing TCR V-J signatures, a discovery cohort of around 100 patients was used, comprising 43 with Graves' ophthalmopathy and 57 with stable Graves' hyperthyroidism. The approximately 100 discovery patients were divided at random into training and test sets in a 7:3 ratio. Once sampling was done, hyperthyroidism patients were given methimazole at a starting dose of 30 mg daily, whereas ophthalmopathy patients were given high-dose intravenous methylprednisolone. Prospective prediction of ophthalmopathy was tested in an independent validation cohort of 18 to 20 hyperthyroidism patients and around 16 patients who later progressed to ophthalmopathy. In addition, the study compared T-cell repertoires in thyroid tissue and in blood from roughly 6 Graves' hyperthyroidism patients.

There are 15 amino acids in the CDR3, from cysteine to phenylalanine inclusive. The kept DNA is CDR3 alone, 45 bases in frame from the first base. Per the germline V gene, MGHRA is the CDR1 and YSYEKL is the CDR2. V loses 6 bases of germline sequence and J loses 3 bases, and the interval between the two ends is 16 bases. This clonotype was detected ten times or more. Which antigen it targets is not known. No base qualities exist here, and no much larger clone lies one base off it. TCR beta CDR3 regions were amplified from RNA transcripts. A first-round RT-PCR of the TCR CDR3 used the HTBI primer set with the Qiagen OneStep RT-PCR kit. A second multiplex PCR round built the libraries, followed by size selection and purification. The libraries were sequenced on an Illumina HiSeq2000 using paired-end 100 bp reads. On the authors' methods: SOAPnuke was used to process the raw data, throwing out any read that contained adapters or uncalled bases, had a mean Phred below 15, or lacked an exact constant-primer or identifier match. High-quality paired reads were merged with COPE v1.2.5, and unique nucleotide sequences were defined as clonotypes. MiTCR v1.1 was used to align clonotypes to the IMGT TRBV, TRBD and TRBJ reference segments. The analysis included only V-J combinations with a frequency above 0.0001, which together covered more than 99% of the repertoires. A TCS score was defined as the ratio of F50 (clonal expansion) to E x V (chaos), with BLOSUM62-based TCRdist applied between CDR3 peptides within each V-J. Welch's t-statistics and random forest reduced around 520 V-J features to under 15, which were used in a naive Bayes classifier (R e1071). TCRdb reprocessing: public reads trimmed at Q25 with fastp, clones called with MiXCR, in-frame beta chains kept. Rows with one shared CDR3 protein collapse into an entry with the most common genes and DNA. TCRdb's processing, not the authors' own work, is the source of the V and J calls. This sample gives fewer than 900,000 distinct CDR3 sequences in total; approximately 18% of them show up just once. Over 15% of the sample is in the top ten clones.

The paper's findings and limits, for the study overall: Sample size was not statistically predetermined, and blinding of investigators to group allocation was not performed. In cross-validation, a model built on a 13 V-J signature told ophthalmopathy apart from stable hyperthyroidism with 85% to 90% sensitivity and around 83% specificity, and in testing the same model reached 80%/75%. Most expanded thyroid clonotypes (frequency above 0.001) were also found in blood, which suggests that blood repertoires may mirror thyroid immune responses. During validation, the model predicted progression to ophthalmopathy a median of about 6.5 months ahead of onset, with 60% to 71% sensitivity and 72% to 80% specificity.

The hyperthyroidism patients were between 18 and 65 years old and newly diagnosed, with a disease duration of less than 2 months. Any patient with an uncontrolled infection, another autoimmune disease, pregnancy or lactation was excluded. Diagnoses were based on clinical symptoms, serum thyroxine and TRAb, thyroid ultrasound and orbital computed tomography. Blood from progressor patients was drawn when they were first diagnosed with hyperthyroidism, before any ophthalmopathy symptoms appeared. PBMCs were separated from 10 ml of fresh peripheral blood using Ficoll-Paque density gradient centrifugation. Patients classed as progressors first received a Graves' hyperthyroidism diagnosis and then went on to develop ophthalmopathy during follow-up. Total RNA was extracted using Trizol reagent, and RNA quality was assessed on an Agilent 2100 Bioanalyzer.

The specimen was blood. The sequence was collected from a woman aged 45-59 years with Graves' hyperthyroidism that later progressed to Graves' ophthalmopathy. The chain was built from TRBV4-1 and TRBJ2-3, with the D gene uncertain. The CDR3 protein sequence reads: CASSVRAILTDTQYF. In nucleotides, the sequence is TGCGCCAGCAGTGTGAGAGCCATCCTGACAGATACGCAGTATTTT.